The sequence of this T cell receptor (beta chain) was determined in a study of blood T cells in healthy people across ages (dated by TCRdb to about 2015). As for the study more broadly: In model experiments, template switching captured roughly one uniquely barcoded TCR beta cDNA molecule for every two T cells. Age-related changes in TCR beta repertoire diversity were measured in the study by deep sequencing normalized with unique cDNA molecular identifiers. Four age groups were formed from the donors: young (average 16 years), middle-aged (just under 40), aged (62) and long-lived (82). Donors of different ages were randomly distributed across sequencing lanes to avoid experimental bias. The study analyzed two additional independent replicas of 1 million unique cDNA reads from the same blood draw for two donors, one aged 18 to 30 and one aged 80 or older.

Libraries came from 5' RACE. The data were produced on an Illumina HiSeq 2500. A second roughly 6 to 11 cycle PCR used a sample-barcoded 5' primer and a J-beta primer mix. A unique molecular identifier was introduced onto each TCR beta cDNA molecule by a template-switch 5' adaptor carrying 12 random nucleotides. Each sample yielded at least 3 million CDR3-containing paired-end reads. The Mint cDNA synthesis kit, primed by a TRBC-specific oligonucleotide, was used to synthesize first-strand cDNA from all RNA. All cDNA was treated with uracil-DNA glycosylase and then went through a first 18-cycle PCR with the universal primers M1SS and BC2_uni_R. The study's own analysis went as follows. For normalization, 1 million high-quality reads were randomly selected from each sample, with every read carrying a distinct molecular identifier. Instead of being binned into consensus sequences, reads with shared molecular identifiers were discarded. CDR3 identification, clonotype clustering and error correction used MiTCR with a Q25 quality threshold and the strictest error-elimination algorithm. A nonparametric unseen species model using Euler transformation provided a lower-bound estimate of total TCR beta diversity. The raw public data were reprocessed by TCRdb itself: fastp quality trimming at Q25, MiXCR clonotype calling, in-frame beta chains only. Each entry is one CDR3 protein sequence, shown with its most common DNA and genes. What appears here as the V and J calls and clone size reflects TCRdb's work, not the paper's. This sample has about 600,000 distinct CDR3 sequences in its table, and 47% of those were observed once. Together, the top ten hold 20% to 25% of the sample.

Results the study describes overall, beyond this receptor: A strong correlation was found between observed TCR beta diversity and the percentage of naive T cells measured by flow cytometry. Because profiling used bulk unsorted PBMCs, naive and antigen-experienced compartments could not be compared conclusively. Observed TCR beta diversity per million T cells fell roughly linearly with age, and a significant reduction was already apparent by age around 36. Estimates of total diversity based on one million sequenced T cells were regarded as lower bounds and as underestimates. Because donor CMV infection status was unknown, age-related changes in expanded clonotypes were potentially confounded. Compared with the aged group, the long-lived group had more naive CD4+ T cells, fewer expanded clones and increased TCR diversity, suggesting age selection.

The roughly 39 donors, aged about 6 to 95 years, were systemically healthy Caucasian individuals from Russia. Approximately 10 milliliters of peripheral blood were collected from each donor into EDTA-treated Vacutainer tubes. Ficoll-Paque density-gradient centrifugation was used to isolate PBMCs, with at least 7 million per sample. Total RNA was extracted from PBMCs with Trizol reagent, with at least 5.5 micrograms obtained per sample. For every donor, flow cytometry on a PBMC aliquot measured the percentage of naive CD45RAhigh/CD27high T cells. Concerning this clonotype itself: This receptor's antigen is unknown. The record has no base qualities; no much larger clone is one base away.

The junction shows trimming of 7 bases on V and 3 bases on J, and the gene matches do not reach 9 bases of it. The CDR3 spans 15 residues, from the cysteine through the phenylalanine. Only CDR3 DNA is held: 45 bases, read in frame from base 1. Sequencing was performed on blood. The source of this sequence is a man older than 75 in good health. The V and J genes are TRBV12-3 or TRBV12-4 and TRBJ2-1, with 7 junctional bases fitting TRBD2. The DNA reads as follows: TGTGCCAGCACCCCGTTGGGCGGGAGCTACAATGAGCAGTTCTTC. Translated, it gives CASTPLGGSYNEQFF.